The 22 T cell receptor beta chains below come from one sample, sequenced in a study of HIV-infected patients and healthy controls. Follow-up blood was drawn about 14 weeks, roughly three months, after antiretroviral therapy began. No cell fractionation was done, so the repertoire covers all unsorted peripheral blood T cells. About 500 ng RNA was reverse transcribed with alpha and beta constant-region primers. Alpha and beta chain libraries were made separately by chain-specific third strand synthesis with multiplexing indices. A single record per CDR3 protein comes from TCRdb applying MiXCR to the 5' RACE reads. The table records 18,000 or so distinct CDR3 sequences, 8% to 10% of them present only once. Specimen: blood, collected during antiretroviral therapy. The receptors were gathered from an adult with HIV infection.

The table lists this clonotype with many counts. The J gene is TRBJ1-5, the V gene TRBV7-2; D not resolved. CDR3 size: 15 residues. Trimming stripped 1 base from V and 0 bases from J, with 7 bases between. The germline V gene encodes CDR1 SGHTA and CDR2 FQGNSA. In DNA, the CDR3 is TGTGCCAGCAGCTTAGGGAGCAATAGCAATCAGCCCCAGCATTTT. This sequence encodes CASSLGSNSNQPQHF.

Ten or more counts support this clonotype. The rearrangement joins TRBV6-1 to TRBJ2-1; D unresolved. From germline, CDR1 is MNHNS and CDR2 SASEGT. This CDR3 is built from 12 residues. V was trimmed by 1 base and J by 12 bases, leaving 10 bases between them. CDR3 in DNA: TGTGCCAGCAGTGAAGGTTTACAGTGGCAGTTCTTC. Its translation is CASSEGLQWQFF.

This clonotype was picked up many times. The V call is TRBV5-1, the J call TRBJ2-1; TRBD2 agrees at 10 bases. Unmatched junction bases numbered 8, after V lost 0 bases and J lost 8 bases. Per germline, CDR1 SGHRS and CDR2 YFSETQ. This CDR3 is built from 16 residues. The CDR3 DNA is TGCGCCAGCAGCTTGGAGGGTAGCGGGGGGCCCGATGAGCAGTTCTTC. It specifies CASSLEGSGGPDEQFF.

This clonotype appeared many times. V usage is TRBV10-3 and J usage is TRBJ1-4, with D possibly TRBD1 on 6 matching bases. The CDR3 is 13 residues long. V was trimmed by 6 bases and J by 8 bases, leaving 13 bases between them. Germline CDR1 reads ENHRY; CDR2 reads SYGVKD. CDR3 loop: CAIRGTSGEKLFF. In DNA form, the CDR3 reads TGTGCCATCAGAGGGACATCGGGGGAAAAACTGTTTTTT.

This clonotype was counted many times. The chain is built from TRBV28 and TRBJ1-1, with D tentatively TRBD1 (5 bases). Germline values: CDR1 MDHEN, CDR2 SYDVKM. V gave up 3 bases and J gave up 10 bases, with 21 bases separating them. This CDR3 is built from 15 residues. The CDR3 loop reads CASSFADQGRKGAFF. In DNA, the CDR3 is TGTGCCAGCAGTTTCGCCGATCAGGGTAGAAAAGGAGCTTTCTTT. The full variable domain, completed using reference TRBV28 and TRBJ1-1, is DVKVTQSSRYLVKRTGEKVFLECVQDMDHENMFWYRQDPGLGLRLIYFSYDVKMKEKGDIPEGYSVSREKKERFSLILESASTNQTSMYLCASSFADQGRKGAFFGQGTRLTVV.

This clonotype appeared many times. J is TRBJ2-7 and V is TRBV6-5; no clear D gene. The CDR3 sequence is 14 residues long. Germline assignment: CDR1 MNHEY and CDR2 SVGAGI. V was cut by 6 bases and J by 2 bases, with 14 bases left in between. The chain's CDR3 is CASSPGPNAYEQYF. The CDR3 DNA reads TGTGCCAGCAGCCCCGGACCCAATGCCTACGAGCAGTACTTC.

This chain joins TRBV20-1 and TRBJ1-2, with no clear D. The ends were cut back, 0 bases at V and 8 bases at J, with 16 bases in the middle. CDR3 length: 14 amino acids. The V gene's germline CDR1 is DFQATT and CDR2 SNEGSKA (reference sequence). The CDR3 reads CSARDRRSLQGYTF. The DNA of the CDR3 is TGCAGTGCTAGAGATCGGCGCAGTCTACAAGGCTACACCTTC.

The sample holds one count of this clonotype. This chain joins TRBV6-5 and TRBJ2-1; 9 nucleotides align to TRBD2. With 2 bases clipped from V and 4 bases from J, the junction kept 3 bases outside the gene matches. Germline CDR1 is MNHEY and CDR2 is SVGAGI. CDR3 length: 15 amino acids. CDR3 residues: CASSYGGRDYNEQFF. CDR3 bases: TGTGCCAGCAGTTACGGCGGGAGGGATTACAATGAGCAGTTCTTC.

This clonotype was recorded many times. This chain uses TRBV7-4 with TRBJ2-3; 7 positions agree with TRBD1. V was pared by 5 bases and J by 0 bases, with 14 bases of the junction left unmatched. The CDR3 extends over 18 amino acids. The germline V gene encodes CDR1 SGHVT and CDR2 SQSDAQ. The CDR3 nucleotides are TGTGCCAGCAGCATTAAGAGAGGACAGGCGGAAAGCACAGATACGCAGTATTTT. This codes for CASSIKRGQAESTDTQYF.

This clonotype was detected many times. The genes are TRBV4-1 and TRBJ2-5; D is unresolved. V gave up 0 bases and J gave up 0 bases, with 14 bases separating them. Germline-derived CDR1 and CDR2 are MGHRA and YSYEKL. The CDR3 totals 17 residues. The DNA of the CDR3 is TGCGCCAGCAGCCAAGATTCTTTCTCAAGAGACCAAGAGACCCAGTACTTC. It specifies CASSQDSFSRDQETQYF.

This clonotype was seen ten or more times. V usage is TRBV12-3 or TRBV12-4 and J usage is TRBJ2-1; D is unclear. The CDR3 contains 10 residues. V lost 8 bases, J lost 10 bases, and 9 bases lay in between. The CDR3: CASSTQEQFF. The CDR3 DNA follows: TGTGCCAGCTCAACTCAGGAGCAGTTCTTC.

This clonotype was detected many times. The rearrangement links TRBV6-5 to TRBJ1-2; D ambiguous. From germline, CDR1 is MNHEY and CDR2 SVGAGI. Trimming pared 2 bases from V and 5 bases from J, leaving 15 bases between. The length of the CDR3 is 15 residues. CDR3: CASSYAVAGEYGYTF. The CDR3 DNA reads TGTGCCAGCAGTTACGCGGTCGCAGGAGAGTATGGCTACACCTTC.

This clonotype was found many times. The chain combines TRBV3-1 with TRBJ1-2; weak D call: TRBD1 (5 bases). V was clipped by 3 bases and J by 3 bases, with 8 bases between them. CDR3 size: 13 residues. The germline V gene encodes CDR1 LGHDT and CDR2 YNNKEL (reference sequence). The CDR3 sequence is CASSQGLDYGYTF. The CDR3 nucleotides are TGTGCCAGCAGCCAGGGGCTCGACTATGGCTACACCTTC.

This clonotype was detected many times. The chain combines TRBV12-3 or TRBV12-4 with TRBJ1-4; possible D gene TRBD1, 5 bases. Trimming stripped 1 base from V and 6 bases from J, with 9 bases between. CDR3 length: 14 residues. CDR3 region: CASSLGQGDEKLFF. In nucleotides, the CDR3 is TGTGCCAGCAGTTTAGGGCAGGGAGATGAAAAACTGTTTTTT.

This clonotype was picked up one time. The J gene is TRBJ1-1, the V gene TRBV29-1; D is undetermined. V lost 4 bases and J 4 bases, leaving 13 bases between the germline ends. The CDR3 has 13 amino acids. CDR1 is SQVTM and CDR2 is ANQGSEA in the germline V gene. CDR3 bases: TGCAGCGTTGTGTTGGTAGGCGTCACTGAAGCTTTCTTT. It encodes CSVVLVGVTEAFF. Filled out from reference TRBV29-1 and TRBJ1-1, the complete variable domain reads SAVISQKPSRDICQRGTSLTIQCQVDSQVTMMFWYRQQPGQSLTLIATANQGSEATYESGFVIDKFPISRPNLTFSTLTVSNMSPEDSSIYLCSVVLVGVTEAFFGQGTRLTVV.

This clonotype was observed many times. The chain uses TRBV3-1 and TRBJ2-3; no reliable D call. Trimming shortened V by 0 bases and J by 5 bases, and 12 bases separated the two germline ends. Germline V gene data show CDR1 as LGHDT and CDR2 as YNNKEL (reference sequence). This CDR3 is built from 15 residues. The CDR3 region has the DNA TGTGCCAGCAGCCAAGACCAGTTTTTAGGAGATACGCAGTATTTT. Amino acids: CASSQDQFLGDTQYF.

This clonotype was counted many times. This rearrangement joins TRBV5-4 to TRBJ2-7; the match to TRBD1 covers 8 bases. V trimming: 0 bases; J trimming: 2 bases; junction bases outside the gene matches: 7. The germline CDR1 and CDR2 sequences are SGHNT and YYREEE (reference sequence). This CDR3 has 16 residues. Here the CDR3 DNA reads TGTGCCAGCAGCTTGGCCGGGACAGGAGGGCCCTACGAGCAGTACTTC. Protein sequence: CASSLAGTGGPYEQYF.

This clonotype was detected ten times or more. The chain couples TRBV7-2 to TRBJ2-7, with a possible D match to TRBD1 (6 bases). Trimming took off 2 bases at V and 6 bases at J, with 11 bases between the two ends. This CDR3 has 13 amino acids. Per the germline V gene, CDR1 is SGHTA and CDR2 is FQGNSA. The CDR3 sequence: CASSLQGWSEQYF. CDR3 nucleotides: TGTGCCAGCAGCTTACAGGGGTGGAGCGAGCAGTACTTC.

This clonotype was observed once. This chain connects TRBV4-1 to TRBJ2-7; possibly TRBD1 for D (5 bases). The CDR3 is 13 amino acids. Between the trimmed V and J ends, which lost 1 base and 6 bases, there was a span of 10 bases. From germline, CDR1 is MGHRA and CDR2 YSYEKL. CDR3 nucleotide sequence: TGCGCCAGCAGCCAAGTTTTTCAGGGCGAGCAGTACTTC. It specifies CASSQVFQGEQYF.

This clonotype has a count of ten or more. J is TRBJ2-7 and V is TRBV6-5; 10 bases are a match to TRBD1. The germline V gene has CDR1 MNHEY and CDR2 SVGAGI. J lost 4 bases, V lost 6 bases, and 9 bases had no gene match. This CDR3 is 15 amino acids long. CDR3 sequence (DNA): TGTGCCAGCAGCCTCGGACAGGGGGTTTTGTACGAGCAGTACTTC. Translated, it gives CASSLGQGVLYEQYF.

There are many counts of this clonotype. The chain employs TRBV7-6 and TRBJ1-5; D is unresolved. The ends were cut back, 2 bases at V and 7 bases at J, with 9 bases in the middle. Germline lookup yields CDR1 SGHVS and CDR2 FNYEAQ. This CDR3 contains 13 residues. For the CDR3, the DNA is TGTGCCAGCAGCTTACAGTCAGGACAGCCCCAGCATTTT. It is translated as CASSLQSGQPQHF.

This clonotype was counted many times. Here the CDR3 reads CSAQTTNTGELFF. The CDR3 bases are TGCAGTGCTCAGACAACGAACACCGGGGAGCTGTTTTTT. V and J are TRBV20-1 and TRBJ2-2; the D is unclear. The germline V gene has CDR1 DFQATT and CDR2 SNEGSKA (reference sequence). The CDR3 loop spans 13 amino acids. Trimming pared 5 bases from V and 0 bases from J, leaving 7 bases between.